The subject of this entry is one TCR beta chain. The sample comes from a study of blood T cell repertoires in COVID-19. For the study at large: Both acute and convalescent COVID-19 samples were obtained from the United States, Italy and Spain. The analysed material was cDNA or gDNA that came from T cells, B-cell-depleted T cells, or PBMCs.

Methods used by the authors: Researchers report that nucleated cell counts were estimated from reference gene primer amplification. Here immunoSEQ multiplex PCR was the method, and the copy in TCRdb shows in-frame clones only, minus some. Clone size and V and J calls were adopted from that table, with D and trimming inferred from the DNA. The data contain 250,000 or so clones, around 90% of them singletons. Which cohort a participant joined came from the clinical history participants gave. CDR3 length: 15 residues. The junction had 9 bases not matched to a gene; V was cut back by 6 bases and J by 4 bases. Germline values: CDR1 MNHEY, CDR2 SMNVEV (reference sequence).

This clonotype was obtained from a young woman with acute COVID-19. V is TRBV27 and J is TRBJ2-1; 7 bases agree with TRBD2. The sample taken for sequencing was PBMCs or T cells enriched from blood (not recorded which). The CDR3 nucleotides are TGTGCCAGCAGACCCTCCGGGGGGAGGTACAATGAGCAGTTCTTC. This gives the protein CASRPSGGRYNEQFF.